This T cell receptor (beta chain) was observed in a study of T cell responses to AZD1222 COVID-19 vaccine. Points from the study as a whole: Mostly white British, mostly female donors; authors suggested clonal diversity may be underestimated. The study sampled repertoires only after the peak T cell response.

Data came from immunoSEQ multiplex PCR; TCRdb stores just in-frame clones and leaves some out. The sample shows about 64,000 clones, 75% to 95% of them seen only once. A word on this clone: The antigen remains undetermined. Other DNA sequences from this sample encode an identical CDR3 as well.

Here the sequenced sample was peripheral blood, taken 28 days after the second dose of the MenACWY control vaccine. The receptor was isolated from an adult who received the MenACWY meningococcal vaccine as a control.

The CDR3 loop is CASSPGQGPGNTIYF. CDR3 nucleotide sequence: TGTGCCAGCAGCCCGGGACAGGGGCCTGGAAACACCATATATTTT. This chain joins TRBV11-3 and TRBJ1-3; 10 nucleotides line up with TRBD1. Trimming cost V 5 bases and J 2 bases; bases outside gene matches: 3. The CDR3 spans 15 residues. From germline, CDR1 is SGHNT and CDR2 YENEEA. The complete variable domain, with remaining parts taken from reference TRBV11-3 and TRBJ1-3, reads EAGVVQSPRYKIIEKKQPVAFWCNPISGHNTLYWYLQNLGQGPELLIRYENEEAVDDSQLPKDRFSAERLKGVDSTLKIQPAELGDSAVYLCASSPGQGPGNTIYFGEGSWLTVV.